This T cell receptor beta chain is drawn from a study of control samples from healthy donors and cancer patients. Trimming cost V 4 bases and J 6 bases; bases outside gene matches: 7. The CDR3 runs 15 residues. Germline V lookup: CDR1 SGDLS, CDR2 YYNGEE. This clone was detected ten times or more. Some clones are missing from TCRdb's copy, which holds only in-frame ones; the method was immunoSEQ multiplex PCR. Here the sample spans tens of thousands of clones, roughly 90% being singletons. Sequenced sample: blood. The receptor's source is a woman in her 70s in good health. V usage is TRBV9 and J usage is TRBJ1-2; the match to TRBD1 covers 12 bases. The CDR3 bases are TGTGCCAGCAGCCCCGCGGGACAGGGGGCTAATGGCTACACCTTC. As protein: CASSPAGQGANGYTF.